This TCR beta chain came from a study of STAT5B mutations in CD4+ large granular lymphocyte leukemia. CDR3 size: 15 residues. Germline V gives CDR1 SGHTA, CDR2 FQGNSA. V dropped 5 bases and J dropped 1 base, with 14 bases sitting between them. The assay was run at survey level. Only in-frame clones appear in the TCRdb table, and some are missing; sequencing was by immunoSEQ multiplex PCR. The sample holds approximately 35,000 clones, 65% to 70% seen once. Overall study findings and caveats: Compared with healthy controls (2/35), patient top clones favored TRBV06 (8/27). The CD4+ versus CD8+ T-LGLL clonality difference may reflect limited sample size. No patients shared main leukemic clonotypes, though 20% to 25% appeared at low frequency elsewhere.

This clone appeared a few times. Its antigen is unidentified. The sequence was obtained from a human donor in good health. Sequencing was performed on CD4+ T cells from blood buffy coats. The genes are TRBV7-2 and TRBJ1-1, with D possibly TRBD1 on 5 matching bases. CDR3 loop: CASSPVRGGNTEAFF. CDR3 in DNA: TGTGCCAGCAGCCCCGTTCGGGGGGGGAACACTGAAGCTTTCTTT.